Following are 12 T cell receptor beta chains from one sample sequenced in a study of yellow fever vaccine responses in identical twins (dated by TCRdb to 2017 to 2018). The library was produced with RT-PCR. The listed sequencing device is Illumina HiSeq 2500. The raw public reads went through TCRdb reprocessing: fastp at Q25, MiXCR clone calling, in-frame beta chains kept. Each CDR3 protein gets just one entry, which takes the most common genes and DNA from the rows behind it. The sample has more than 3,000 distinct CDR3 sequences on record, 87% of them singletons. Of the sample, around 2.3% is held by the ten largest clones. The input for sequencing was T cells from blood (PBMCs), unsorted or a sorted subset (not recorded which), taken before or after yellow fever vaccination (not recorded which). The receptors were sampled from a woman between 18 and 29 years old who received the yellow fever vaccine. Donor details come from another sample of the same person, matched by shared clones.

The CDR3 coding sequence is TGTGCCAGCAGCTTAGCCCTCGGACAGGGCCTCTACGAGCAGTACTTC. This encodes CASSLALGQGLYEQYF. V usage is TRBV11-1 and J usage is TRBJ2-7; 8 nucleotides align to TRBD1. The CDR3 loop spans 16 amino acids. The germline V gene has CDR1 SGHAT and CDR2 FQDESV (reference sequence). Trimming at V came to 0 bases and at J to 3 bases, leaving 7 bases not matched to a gene.

The CDR3 nucleotides read TGTGCCAGCAGCCCCACCGCCCTAGCGGGAAAAGAGACCCAGTACTTC. It specifies CASSPTALAGKETQYF. The chain joins TRBV11-1 to TRBJ2-5; 9 bases are shared with TRBD2. The CDR3 runs to 16 residues. Germline trimming cut 5 bases from V and 3 bases from J; bases unmatched to any gene: 10. Germline CDR1 reads SGHAT; CDR2 reads FQDESV (reference sequence).

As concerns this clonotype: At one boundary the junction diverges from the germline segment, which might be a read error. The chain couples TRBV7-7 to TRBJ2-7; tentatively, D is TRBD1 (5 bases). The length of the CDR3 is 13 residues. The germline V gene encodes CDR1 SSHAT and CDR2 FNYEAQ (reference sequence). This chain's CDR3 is CASSFSQGYEQYF. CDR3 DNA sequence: TGTGCTAGCAGCTTTAGTCAGGGCTACGAGCAGTACTTC. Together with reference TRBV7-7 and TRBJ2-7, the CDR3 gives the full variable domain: GAGVSQSPRYKVTKRGQDVTLRCDPISSHATLYWYQQALGQGPEFLTYFNYEAQPDKSGLPSDRFSAERPEGSISTLTIQRTEQRDSAMYRCASSFSQGYEQYFGPGTRLTVT.

CDR3 DNA sequence: TGTGCCAGCAGTGTCGGCTCCTACGAGCAGTACTTC. Translation: CASSVGSYEQYF. The chain combines TRBV28 with TRBJ2-7; D remains unclear. V lost 5 bases and J 0 bases, leaving 5 bases between the germline ends. The CDR3 covers 12 residues. In germline, CDR1 is MDHEN, CDR2 SYDVKM.

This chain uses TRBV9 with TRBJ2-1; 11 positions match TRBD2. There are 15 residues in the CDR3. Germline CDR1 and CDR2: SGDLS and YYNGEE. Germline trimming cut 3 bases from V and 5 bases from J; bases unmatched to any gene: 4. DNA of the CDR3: TGTGCCAGCAGCGCGCTAGCGGGGGGTCACAATGAGCAGTTCTTC. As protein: CASSALAGGHNEQFF.

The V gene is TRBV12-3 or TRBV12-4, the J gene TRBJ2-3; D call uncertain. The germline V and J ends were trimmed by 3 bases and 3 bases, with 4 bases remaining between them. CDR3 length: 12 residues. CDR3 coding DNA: TGTGCCAGCAGTTTCGAGACAGATACGCAGTATTTT. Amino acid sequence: CASSFETDTQYF.

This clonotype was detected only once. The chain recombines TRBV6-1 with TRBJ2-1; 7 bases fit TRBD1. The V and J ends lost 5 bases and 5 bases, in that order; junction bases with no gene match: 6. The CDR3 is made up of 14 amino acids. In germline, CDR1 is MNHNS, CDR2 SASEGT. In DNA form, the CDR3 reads TGTGCCAGCAGTCGGAAAGGGACAGACAATGAGCAGTTCTTC. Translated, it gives CASSRKGTDNEQFF.

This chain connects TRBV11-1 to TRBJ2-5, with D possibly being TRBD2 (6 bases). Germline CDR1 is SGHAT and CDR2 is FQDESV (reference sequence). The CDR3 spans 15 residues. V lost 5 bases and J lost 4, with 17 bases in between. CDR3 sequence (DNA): TGTGCCAGCAGCATGATCGGGGGTGGGACAGAGACCCAGTACTTC. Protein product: CASSMIGGGTETQYF.

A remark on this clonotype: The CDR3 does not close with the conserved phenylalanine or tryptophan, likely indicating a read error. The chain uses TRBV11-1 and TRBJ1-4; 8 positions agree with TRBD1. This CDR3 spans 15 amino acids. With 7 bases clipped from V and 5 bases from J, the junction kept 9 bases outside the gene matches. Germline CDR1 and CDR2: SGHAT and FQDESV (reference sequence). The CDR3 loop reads CASIPGQGLNEKLFI. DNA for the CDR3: TGTGCCAGCATCCCCGGACAGGGACTAAATGAAAAACTGTTTATT.

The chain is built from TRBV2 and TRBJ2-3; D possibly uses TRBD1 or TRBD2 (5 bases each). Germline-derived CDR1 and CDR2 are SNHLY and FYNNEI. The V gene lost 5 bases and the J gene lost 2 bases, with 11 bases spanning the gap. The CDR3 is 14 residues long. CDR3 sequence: CASSSRGVTDTQYF. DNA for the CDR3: TGTGCCAGCAGTTCTAGGGGAGTCACAGATACGCAGTATTTT.

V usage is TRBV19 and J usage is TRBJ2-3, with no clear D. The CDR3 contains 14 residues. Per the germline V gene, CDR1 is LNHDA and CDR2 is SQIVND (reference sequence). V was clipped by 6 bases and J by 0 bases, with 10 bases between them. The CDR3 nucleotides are TGTGCCAGTAGACCGCAGCCTAGCACAGATACGCAGTATTTT. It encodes CASRPQPSTDTQYF.

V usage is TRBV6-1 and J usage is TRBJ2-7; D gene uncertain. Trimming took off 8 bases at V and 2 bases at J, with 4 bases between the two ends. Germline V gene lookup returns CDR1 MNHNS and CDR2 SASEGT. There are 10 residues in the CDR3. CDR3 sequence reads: CASGTYEQYF. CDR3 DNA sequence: TGTGCCAGCGGGACCTACGAGCAGTACTTC.